This T cell receptor (beta chain) was profiled in a study of CD8 T cells in ankylosing spondylitis. Study results and caveats: Disease-associated clones were reportedly significantly overrepresented in matched ankylosing spondylitis synovial fluid.

Preparation of TCR beta libraries was done by quantitative 5'-RACE with molecular barcodes. TCRdb reprocessed the 5' RACE reads with MiXCR, giving one entry per CDR3 protein. The table records a few hundred thousand distinct CDR3 sequences, around a tenth of them present only once. Looked up from germline, CDR1 is SGHRS and CDR2 is YFSETQ. The CDR3 is 15 amino acids. V was cut by 2 bases and J by 0 bases, with 12 bases left in between. This clonotype was counted many times. Its specificity is not known. Material: blood, either unsorted or a sorted T cell fraction (not recorded which). This TCR was recovered from a female donor with ankylosing spondylitis or in good health (not recorded which). The gene calls are TRBV5-1 and TRBJ2-7; the D gene is possibly TRBD1 (5 bases). CDR3 nucleotides: TGCGCCAGCAGCTTTGGCACAGGTTTCTCCTACGAGCAGTACTTC. It specifies CASSFGTGFSYEQYF.